The present TCR beta chain was sequenced within a study of T cell changes during pregnancy in multiple sclerosis. This clone was counted a few times. The CDR3 is 15 amino acids. V was clipped by 0 bases and J by 1 base, with 10 bases between them. In germline, CDR1 is SGHRS, CDR2 YFSETQ. Produced via immunoSEQ multiplex PCR; TCRdb's table is partial and in-frame only. The data show over 50,000 clones, with 80% to 90% seen just once and around 0.85% held by the top ten. The sequence came from a female donor in good health, enrolled as a control in a pregnancy study. Sequenced material: peripheral blood, taken in the first trimester of pregnancy. The chain uses TRBV5-1 and TRBJ1-1, with a weak D call TRBD1 (5 bases). The CDR3: CASSLGQGSNTEAFF. In nucleotides, the CDR3 is TGCGCCAGCAGCTTGGGGCAGGGATCGAACACTGAAGCTTTCTTT.